The 27 T cell receptor beta chains in this list originate from one sample, sequenced in a study of cytomegalovirus exposure and HLA in healthy donors. Researchers ran the PCR with 60 Vbeta and 13 Jbeta primers. Profiled with immunoSEQ multiplex PCR; TCRdb holds only in-frame clones, not every one. Found here are about 130,000 clones, nearly 85% of them singletons; the top ten hold roughly 1.1%. The sequenced material came from PBMCs. Receptors were obtained from a boy aged 5-17 years in good health and CMV-seronegative.

This rearrangement joins TRBV13 to TRBJ2-7; the D gene is possibly TRBD2 (6 bases). Trimming shortened V by 5 bases and J by 4 bases, and 27 bases separated the two germline ends. CDR1 is PRHDT, CDR2 FYEKMQ, per germline (reference sequence). The CDR3 is 18 residues long. CDR3 nucleotides: TGTGCCAGCAGCCGTGGACGCGGCGGGACTTCTCGGGTGTACGAGCAGTACTTC. It yields the protein CASSRGRGGTSRVYEQYF.

This chain connects TRBV4-1 to TRBJ2-7; 10 bases line up with TRBD1. This CDR3 is built from 14 residues. Germline V gene sequence: CDR1 MGHRA, CDR2 YSYEKL. J lost 6 bases, V lost 4 bases, and 6 bases had no gene match. CDR3 residues: CASSLGQGDGEQYF. The CDR3 nucleotides read TGCGCCAGCAGCCTAGGACAGGGGGATGGCGAGCAGTACTTC.

The gene calls are TRBV19 and TRBJ1-2, with a tentative D call TRBD1 (5 bases). This CDR3 has 10 amino acids. CDR1 is LNHDA and CDR2 is SQIVND in the germline V gene (reference sequence). Trimming left V 7 bases short and J 7 bases short, with 7 bases between. As DNA, the CDR3 is TGTGCCAGTAAAGGGGCTGGCTACACCTTC. This encodes CASKGAGYTF.

The chain joins TRBV12-5 to TRBJ1-5; 7 positions agree with TRBD1. The junction had 9 bases not matched to a gene; V was cut back by 3 bases and J by 7 bases. This CDR3 is built from 15 residues. Germline V CDR1 and CDR2: LGHNT, FRNRAP. This CDR3 is CASGFGGAGGQPQHF. In nucleotides, the CDR3 is TGTGCTAGTGGTTTTGGGGGCGCAGGGGGGCAGCCCCAGCATTTT.

The chain recombines TRBV7-3 with TRBJ2-3, with a tentative D call TRBD2 (5 bases). Germline V gene lookup returns CDR1 SGHTA and CDR2 FQGTGA. The CDR3 sequence is 16 residues long. V was pared by 4 bases and J by 6 bases, with 20 bases between. The CDR3 here is CASSSPGTGSVDTQYF. The CDR3 nucleotides read TGTGCCAGCAGCTCTCCGGGAACGGGGAGTGTGGATACGCAGTATTTT.

The rearrangement uses TRBV15 and TRBJ2-5; tentative D call: TRBD2 (5 bases). The ends were cut back, 7 bases at V and 8 bases at J, with 14 bases in the middle. Germline values: CDR1 LNHNV, CDR2 YYDKDF (reference sequence). The CDR3 runs 12 residues. The CDR3 reads CATMSGRQTQYF. CDR3 coding DNA: TGTGCCACCATGAGCGGACGTCAAACCCAGTACTTC.

This clone was observed a few times. The chain is built from TRBV2 and TRBJ2-1; perhaps TRBD1 as D (6 bases). Germline V CDR1 and CDR2: SNHLY, FYNNEI. This CDR3 has 13 amino acids. Between the trimmed V and J ends, which lost 8 bases and 9 bases, there was a span of 17 bases. This CDR3 reads CASSRDTAGEQFF. The CDR3 DNA reads as TGTGCCAGCTCCCGGGACACCGCCGGTGAGCAGTTCTTC.

The chain has TRBV6-6 and TRBJ2-3; 7 nucleotides agree with TRBD1. After removal of 10 bases from V and 2 bases from J, the junction contained 6 bases not matched to a gene. This CDR3 has 13 residues. Germline CDR1 MNHNY, CDR2 SVGAGI (reference sequence). DNA of the CDR3: TGTGCCATCGGCAGGGGGTTCACAGATACGCAGTATTTT. The encoded protein is CAIGRGFTDTQYF.

The J gene is TRBJ1-3, the V gene TRBV7-9; D unclear. V lost 3 bases and J 4 bases, leaving 4 bases between the germline ends. The CDR3 length is 12 residues. Germline V lookup: CDR1 SEHNR, CDR2 FQNEAQ (reference sequence). CDR3 sequence reads: CASSLAGNTIYF. DNA for the CDR3: TGTGCCAGCAGCTTGGCCGGAAACACCATATATTTT.

The chain recombines TRBV7-2 with TRBJ1-2, with a tentative D call TRBD1 (6 bases). This CDR3 has 15 residues. Trimming took off 1 base at V and 3 bases at J, with 12 bases between the two ends. Per the germline V gene, CDR1 is SGHTA and CDR2 is FQGNSA. CDR3 coding DNA: TGTGCCAGCAGCTTAGTAACGGGGGGCTACTATGGCTACACCTTC. Translated: CASSLVTGGYYGYTF.

This chain links TRBV4-2 with TRBJ2-5; D perhaps matches TRBD2 (7 bases). The CDR3 runs to 13 residues. Trimming shortened V by 6 bases and J by 5 bases, and 13 bases separated the two germline ends. Germline V gives CDR1 LGHNA, CDR2 YNFKEQ. In DNA form, the CDR3 reads TGTGCCAGCAGACCAAAGGGGGGGGAGACCCAGTACTTC. This codes for CASRPKGGETQYF.

This clone has just a few counts. CDR3 DNA: TGTGCCAGCAGCTTGACAGGGTTTGTAGCTAATGAAAAACTGTTTTTT. It specifies CASSLTGFVANEKLFF. The chain joins TRBV5-6 to TRBJ1-4; tentative D call: TRBD1 (6 bases). V lost 1 base and J 3 bases, leaving 13 bases between the germline ends. Per germline, CDR1 SGHDT and CDR2 YYEEEE. The CDR3 spans 16 residues. The full variable domain, rest sourced from reference TRBV5-6 and TRBJ1-4, is DAGVTQSPTHLIKTRGQQVTLRCSPKSGHDTVSWYQQALGQGPQFIFQYYEEEERQRGNFPDRFSGHQFPNYSSELNVNALLLGDSALYLCASSLTGFVANEKLFFGSGTQLSVL.

This chain uses TRBV5-6 with TRBJ1-6; 7 bases line up with TRBD1. The CDR3 length is 15 residues. The trim removed 2 bases at V and 10 bases at J, leaving 9 bases unmatched. In germline, CDR1 is SGHDT, CDR2 YYEEEE. The CDR3 protein is CASSFLDRTSSPLHF. The CDR3 DNA follows: TGTGCCAGCAGCTTCTTGGACAGGACCAGCTCACCCCTCCACTTT.

The V gene is TRBV27, the J gene TRBJ2-1, with 10 nucleotides matching TRBD2. The CDR3 has 15 amino acids. Germline lookup yields CDR1 MNHEY and CDR2 SMNVEV (reference sequence). V shed 3 bases and J 4 bases; nucleotides not matched to a gene: 3. The CDR3 DNA reads as TGTGCCAGCAGTTTTACTAGCGGGGCATACAATGAGCAGTTCTTC. This gives the protein CASSFTSGAYNEQFF.

This clone was seen just once. The CDR3 DNA reads as TGTGCCATCAGTGACGGACTAGGAGGGGTTTACGAGCAGTACTTC. It translates to CAISDGLGGVYEQYF. The rearrangement links TRBV10-3 to TRBJ2-7, with 7 bases lining up with TRBD2. Germline assignment: CDR1 ENHRY and CDR2 SYGVKD. Trimming took 3 bases from V and 4 from J; bases not matched to a gene: 9. The CDR3 length is 15 residues.

This chain uses TRBV4-1 with TRBJ2-1, with 9 bases identical to TRBD2. The CDR3 is 15 amino acids. Germline lookup yields CDR1 MGHRA and CDR2 YSYEKL. V lost 5 bases to trimming and J lost 7 bases; unmatched junction nucleotides: 9. The DNA of the CDR3 is TGCGCCAGCAGCAGTCCTAGCGGGATGGGGAATGAGCAGTTCTTC. It codes for CASSSPSGMGNEQFF.

The chain is built from TRBV7-2 and TRBJ2-7, with D perhaps TRBD1 (6 bases). Germline V gene lookup returns CDR1 SGHTA and CDR2 FQGNSA. The CDR3 is 14 residues long. V lost 5 bases and J lost 2, with 13 bases in between. CDR3 DNA: TGTGCCAGCAGCCAGGGGTTAGGGACCTACGAGCAGTACTTC. This gives the protein CASSQGLGTYEQYF.

The V and J genes are TRBV9 and TRBJ1-1; possibly TRBD1 for D (6 bases). Germline-derived CDR1 and CDR2 are SGDLS and YYNGEE. V lost 1 base, J lost 0 bases, and 16 bases lay in between. CDR3 size: 17 residues. Written as DNA, the CDR3 is TGTGCCAGCAGCGTATCCCCAACAGGGCCCCTGAACACTGAAGCTTTCTTT. Its translation: CASSVSPTGPLNTEAFF. The variable domain in full, with the rest retrieved from reference TRBV9 and TRBJ1-1, is DSGVTQTPKHLITATGQRVTLRCSPRSGDLSVYWYQQSLDQGLQFLIQYYNGEERAKGNILERFSAQQFPDLHSELNLSSLELGDSALYFCASSVSPTGPLNTEAFFGQGTRLTVV.

This chain uses TRBV5-1 with TRBJ2-1; 9 positions agree with TRBD2. V lost 0 bases and J lost 7; bases outside the gene matches: 8. The CDR3 sequence is 16 residues long. Germline CDR1 reads SGHRS; CDR2 reads YFSETQ. The CDR3 loop reads CASSLGVASGRNEQFF. CDR3 bases: TGCGCCAGCAGCTTGGGAGTTGCCAGCGGGAGGAATGAGCAGTTCTTC.

This rearrangement joins TRBV28 to TRBJ1-2, with a tentative D call TRBD1 (5 bases). CDR3 length: 15 amino acids. V shed 1 base and J shed 6 bases, with 15 bases lying between them. Looked up from germline, CDR1 is MDHEN and CDR2 is SYDVKM. The CDR3 spells CASSLSGGRVHGYTF. CDR3 coding DNA: TGTGCCAGCAGTTTATCGGGAGGCAGGGTGCATGGCTACACCTTC.

The gene calls are TRBV19 and TRBJ1-1, with 9 bases lining up with TRBD1. In germline, CDR1 is LNHDA, CDR2 SQIVND (reference sequence). The J segment lost 5 bases and the V segment lost 6 bases, leaving 4 bases of the junction unmatched. The CDR3 spans 13 residues. The CDR3 here is CASRIDRGTEAFF. The CDR3 nucleotides read TGTGCCAGTAGGATTGACAGGGGGACTGAAGCTTTCTTT.

This clone has only a few counts. The chain has TRBV6-5 and TRBJ2-7; D is unclear. The CDR3 runs to 11 residues. Trimming shortened V by 7 bases and J by 2 bases, and 6 bases separated the two germline ends. Germline V gives CDR1 MNHEY, CDR2 SVGAGI. CDR3 sequence: CASKSTYEQYF. In nucleotides, the CDR3 is TGTGCCAGCAAGTCTACCTACGAGCAGTACTTC.

The chain links TRBV2 to TRBJ2-7, with 12 nucleotides matching TRBD1. The CDR3 is made up of 13 amino acids. The germline V gene has CDR1 SNHLY and CDR2 FYNNEI. With V trimmed by 5 bases and J by 6 bases, 2 bases remained unmatched. The CDR3 nucleotides read TGTGCCAGCAGTTGGGACAGGGGGCCCGAGCAGTACTTC. Protein: CASSWDRGPEQYF.

This clone was recorded a few times. This sequence joins TRBV29-1 and TRBJ2-1; unclear D gene. The CDR3 is 12 amino acids. Trimming left V 7 bases short and J 8 bases short, with 15 bases between. Germline CDR1 is SQVTM and CDR2 is ANQGSEA. The CDR3 reads CSAIQTADEQFF. CDR3 bases: TGCAGCGCCATCCAAACGGCGGATGAGCAGTTCTTC.

The chain joins TRBV5-1 to TRBJ2-3; tentative D call: TRBD1 (5 bases). The CDR3 consists of 15 residues. Trimming took 0 bases from V and 2 from J, leaving 10 bases between them. From germline, CDR1 is SGHRS and CDR2 YFSETQ. CDR3 loop: CASSLVGQITDTQYF. The CDR3, as DNA: TGCGCCAGCAGCTTGGTGGGGCAGATCACAGATACGCAGTATTTT.

V and J are TRBV7-3 and TRBJ2-7, with 7 bases that match TRBD2. Germline V lookup: CDR1 SGHTA, CDR2 FQGTGA. Germline trimming cut 5 bases from V and 0 bases from J; bases unmatched to any gene: 4. The CDR3 runs to 14 residues. CDR3 bases: TGTGCCAGCAGCCTCGGCGGGGGCTCCTACGAGCAGTACTTC. This encodes CASSLGGGSYEQYF.

This chain connects TRBV5-6 to TRBJ2-7; 9 bases match TRBD2. Germline assignment: CDR1 SGHDT and CDR2 YYEEEE. The CDR3 extends over 15 amino acids. V dropped 3 bases and J dropped 6; count of bases not matched to a gene: 10. The CDR3 bases are TGTGCCAGCAGCTCAAACCCTAGCGGGATCGCCGAGCAGTACTTC. This encodes CASSSNPSGIAEQYF.